A selection of T cell receptor beta chains follows, all from one sample in a study of T cell responses to AZD1222 COVID-19 vaccine. Sequencing was performed with immunoSEQ multiplex PCR; in TCRdb, only in-frame clones are kept and a portion is missing. The sample shows 130,000 to 150,000 clones, around 88% of them seen only once. The input for sequencing was peripheral blood, taken on day 0 of AZD1222 vaccination. Receptor source: an adult in good health. The CDR3 runs from the conserved cysteine through the conserved F or W. The D gene is left open where the match is weak. Only some rows state a clone size, as once, few, many or a class for expanded clones.

cdr3_aa: CASSPRVNAEAFF
cdr3_nt: TGTGCCAGCAGCCCCAGGGTAAACGCTGAAGCTTTCTTT
clone_size: -
v_call: TRBV3-1/TRBV3-2
d_call: -
j_call: TRBJ1-1

cdr3_aa: CASSLWGNEQFF
cdr3_nt: TGTGCCAGCAGCCTCTGGGGGAATGAGCAGTTCTTC
clone_size: once
v_call: TRBV3-1/TRBV3-2
d_call: -
j_call: TRBJ2-1

cdr3_aa: CAWMGGVGEKLFF
cdr3_nt: TGTGCCTGGATGGGGGGGGTAGGTGAAAAACTGTTTTTT
clone_size: -
v_call: TRBV30
d_call: -
j_call: TRBJ1-4

cdr3_aa: CASTYGTGRDGYTF
cdr3_nt: TGTGCCAGCACCTATGGGACAGGAAGAGATGGCTACACCTTC
clone_size: -
v_call: TRBV6-5
d_call: TRBD1
j_call: TRBJ1-2

cdr3_aa: CASSLVAGDTEAFF
cdr3_nt: TGTGCCAGCAGCTTGGTAGCGGGGGACACTGAAGCTTTCTTT
clone_size: -
v_call: TRBV5-4
d_call: -
j_call: TRBJ1-1

cdr3_aa: CASSQEGGHGYTF
cdr3_nt: TGTGCCAGCAGCCAAGAGGGGGGGCATGGCTACACCTTC
clone_size: -
v_call: TRBV3-1/TRBV3-2
d_call: -
j_call: TRBJ1-2

cdr3_aa: CASSPMDSNYEQYF
cdr3_nt: TGTGCCAGCTCACCAATGGACTCGAACTACGAGCAGTACTTC
clone_size: -
v_call: TRBV18
d_call: -
j_call: TRBJ2-7

cdr3_aa: CASSPGGTVGFNSPLHF
cdr3_nt: TGTGCCAGCAGCCCGGGAGGGACCGTAGGGTTTAATTCACCCCTCCACTTT
clone_size: -
v_call: TRBV3-1/TRBV3-2
d_call: -
j_call: TRBJ1-6

cdr3_aa: CASSAGQGGWEKLFF
cdr3_nt: TGTGCCAGCAGCGCCGGACAGGGAGGTTGGGAAAAACTGTTTTTT
clone_size: -
v_call: TRBV7-2
d_call: TRBD1
j_call: TRBJ1-4

cdr3_aa: CASSVTKLDTGELFF
cdr3_nt: TGTGCCAGCAGCGTGACCAAACTTGACACCGGGGAGCTGTTTTTT
clone_size: -
v_call: TRBV7-8
d_call: -
j_call: TRBJ2-2

cdr3_aa: CASSISERTEAFF
cdr3_nt: TGCGCCAGCAGCATCTCAGAGCGGACTGAAGCTTTCTTT
clone_size: -
v_call: TRBV5-1
d_call: -
j_call: TRBJ1-1

cdr3_aa: CATGQYSSNEQYF
cdr3_nt: TGTGCCACCGGGCAGTACTCTTCAAACGAGCAGTACTTC
clone_size: -
v_call: TRBV15
d_call: -
j_call: TRBJ2-7

cdr3_aa: CASKLTVNTEAFF
cdr3_nt: TGTGCCAGCAAACTGACAGTGAACACTGAAGCTTTCTTT
clone_size: -
v_call: TRBV6-4
d_call: -
j_call: TRBJ1-1

cdr3_aa: CASSSGRGFSNYGYTF
cdr3_nt: TGTGCCAGCAGCTCGGGACGGGGTTTTAGTAACTATGGCTACACCTTC
clone_size: -
v_call: TRBV7-2
d_call: -
j_call: TRBJ1-2

cdr3_aa: CASSYSEGYTEAFF
cdr3_nt: TGTGCCAGCAGTTACTCCGAGGGGTACACTGAAGCTTTCTTT
clone_size: once
v_call: TRBV6-5
d_call: -
j_call: TRBJ1-1

cdr3_aa: CAWSPTAYGYTF
cdr3_nt: TGTGCCTGGAGCCCTACGGCCTATGGCTACACCTTC
clone_size: -
v_call: TRBV30
d_call: -
j_call: TRBJ1-2

cdr3_aa: CASSLGQPPLHF
cdr3_nt: TGTGCCAGCAGCTTAGGACAGCCACCCCTCCACTTT
clone_size: -
v_call: TRBV11-3
d_call: -
j_call: TRBJ1-6

cdr3_aa: CASSKQGGYGYTF
cdr3_nt: TGTGCCAGCAGTAAGCAGGGTGGCTATGGCTACACCTTC
clone_size: -
v_call: TRBV28
d_call: -
j_call: TRBJ1-2

cdr3_aa: CAWSVAGGYTF
cdr3_nt: TGTGCCTGGAGTGTCGCGGGCGGCTACACCTTC
clone_size: -
v_call: TRBV30
d_call: -
j_call: TRBJ1-2

cdr3_aa: CASSFGGGGSYNSPLHF
cdr3_nt: TGTGCCAGCAGTTTCGGGGGGGGCGGCTCCTATAATTCACCCCTCCACTTT
clone_size: once
v_call: TRBV28
d_call: -
j_call: TRBJ1-6

cdr3_aa: CASSYSSPIAVNEQFF
cdr3_nt: TGTGCCAGCAGTTACTCTAGCCCTATCGCTGTCAATGAGCAGTTCTTC
clone_size: -
v_call: TRBV6-5
d_call: -
j_call: TRBJ2-1

cdr3_aa: CASSQELAGIETQYF
cdr3_nt: TGTGCCAGCAGCCAAGAACTAGCGGGGATAGAGACCCAGTACTTC
clone_size: -
v_call: TRBV4-2
d_call: TRBD2
j_call: TRBJ2-5

cdr3_aa: CASSQASGRYEQETQYF
cdr3_nt: TGTGCCAGCAGCCAAGCTTCCGGACGCTACGAACAAGAGACCCAGTACTTC
clone_size: -
v_call: TRBV4-2
d_call: -
j_call: TRBJ2-5

cdr3_aa: CASEIPASGGESSYEQYF
cdr3_nt: TGTGCTAGTGAAATCCCGGCTAGCGGGGGGGAAAGCTCCTACGAGCAGTACTTC
clone_size: -
v_call: TRBV12-5
d_call: TRBD2
j_call: TRBJ2-7

cdr3_aa: CASSSMTSGVRTGELFF
cdr3_nt: TGTGCCAGCAGCTCCATGACTAGCGGGGTTCGCACCGGGGAGCTGTTTTTT
clone_size: -
v_call: TRBV5-4
d_call: TRBD2
j_call: TRBJ2-2

cdr3_aa: CASSIDFSSSYNEQFF
cdr3_nt: TGTGCCAGTAGTATAGACTTTTCGAGCTCCTACAATGAGCAGTTCTTC
clone_size: -
v_call: TRBV19
d_call: -
j_call: TRBJ2-1

cdr3_aa: CASKVGRGYSPLHF
cdr3_nt: TGTGCCAGCAAGGTCGGGAGGGGTTATTCACCCCTCCACTTT
clone_size: -
v_call: TRBV2
d_call: -
j_call: TRBJ1-6